The next 18 T cell receptor beta chains were all read from a single sample in a study of CD8 T cells in ankylosing spondylitis. General study findings and limits: Characteristic of ankylosing spondylitis blood, it appeared, was a TCR beta motif comprising several highly homologous variants.

Antigens for these TCRs are unknown. TCRdb passed the 5' RACE reads through MiXCR, listing each CDR3 protein once. The data show a few hundred thousand distinct CDR3 sequences, approximately 20% seen once. What was sequenced was blood, either unsorted or a sorted T cell fraction (not recorded which). These receptors originate from a male donor with ankylosing spondylitis.

This clonotype was recorded a few times. The chain combines TRBV20-1 with TRBJ2-1, with 8 nucleotides matching TRBD2. V lost 6 bases to trimming and J lost 0 bases; unmatched junction nucleotides: 7. The CDR3 spans 15 residues. Germline CDR1 DFQATT, CDR2 SNEGSKA (reference sequence). The CDR3 sequence is CSAETSVSSYNEQFF. Written as DNA, the CDR3 is TGCAGTGCAGAGACTAGCGTGAGCTCCTACAATGAGCAGTTCTTC.

A word on this clonotype: A read error is possible here, since a much larger clone lies one base away. V gene TRBV29-1 combines with J gene TRBJ1-5; tentative D call: TRBD1 (5 bases). The germline V gene has CDR1 SQVTM and CDR2 ANQGSEA. This CDR3 is 11 amino acids long. V lost 8 bases to trimming and J lost 11 bases, with 16 bases between them. The CDR3 here is CSITSGGAQHF. CDR3 sequence (DNA): TGCAGCATCACCAGCGGGGGAGCCCAGCATTTT.

The chain recombines TRBV7-2 with TRBJ1-2; tentative D call: TRBD1 (5 bases). V was shortened by 1 base and J by 5 bases, with 11 bases between the two germline ends. This CDR3 is built from 14 residues. Germline V CDR1 and CDR2: SGHTA, FQGNSA. CDR3 sequence reads: CASSLDGGTYGYTF. CDR3 nucleotides: TGTGCCAGCAGCTTAGACGGGGGGACTTATGGCTACACCTTC.

This sequence joins TRBV4-2 and TRBJ2-1, with unresolved D. Germline V CDR1 and CDR2: LGHNA, YNFKEQ. Between the trimmed V and J ends, which lost 0 bases and 8 bases, there was a span of 8 bases. CDR3 length: 13 amino acids. In DNA form, the CDR3 reads TGTGCCAGCAGCCAAGACCCGGGCCATGAGCAGTTCTTC. It encodes CASSQDPGHEQFF.

The sample holds a few counts of this clonotype. The J gene is TRBJ2-2, the V gene TRBV5-1, with 9 bases that match TRBD1. CDR1 is SGHRS, CDR2 YFSETQ, per germline. J lost 5 bases, V lost 3 bases, and 5 bases had no gene match. This CDR3 spans 15 amino acids. The CDR3, as DNA: TGCGCCAGCAGCTCCCGGGACAGGGTTACCGGGGAGCTGTTTTTT. It is translated as CASSSRDRVTGELFF.

This clonotype has just a few counts. The gene calls are TRBV6-5 and TRBJ1-1; 7 bases line up with TRBD1. Germline V gene data show CDR1 as MNHEY and CDR2 as SVGAGI. The CDR3 is 11 amino acids. Germline trimming cut 7 bases from V and 11 bases from J; bases unmatched to any gene: 7. CDR3 in amino acids: CASTRGALAFF. The CDR3 DNA reads TGTGCCAGCACCAGGGGGGCCTTGGCTTTCTTT.

This clonotype has a handful of counts. This rearrangement joins TRBV20-1 to TRBJ2-7; 8 nucleotides align to TRBD2. Trimming at V came to 6 bases and at J to 3 bases, leaving 10 bases not matched to a gene. The CDR3 consists of 14 residues. CDR1 and CDR2 from the germline V gene are DFQATT and SNEGSKA (reference sequence). The CDR3 sequence: CSAPIAGNSYEQYF. DNA for the CDR3: TGCAGTGCACCAATAGCGGGAAACAGCTACGAGCAGTACTTC.

This clonotype has just a few counts. The rearrangement uses TRBV5-1 and TRBJ2-2; possible D gene TRBD2, 5 bases. The germline CDR1 and CDR2 sequences are SGHRS and YFSETQ. The CDR3 totals 15 residues. V was shortened by 1 base and J by 2 bases, with 9 bases between the two germline ends. CDR3 nucleotides: TGCGCCAGCAGCTTGAGAGAGGGCAACACCGGGGAGCTGTTTTTT. Its protein is CASSLREGNTGELFF. Filled out from reference TRBV5-1 and TRBJ2-2, the complete variable domain reads KAGVTQTPRYLIKTRGQQVTLSCSPISGHRSVSWYQQTPGQGLQFLFEYFSETQRNKGNFPGRFSGRQFSNSRSEMNVSTLELGDSALYLCASSLREGNTGELFFGEGSRLTVL.

The chain is built from TRBV9 and TRBJ2-2, with 7 nucleotides matching TRBD2. Germline-derived CDR1 and CDR2 are SGDLS and YYNGEE. V shed 6 bases, J shed 0 bases, and the junction held 8 bases outside the gene matches. The CDR3 length is 16 residues. CDR3 DNA sequence: TGTGCCAGCAACAATTTACTAGCGCCGAACACCGGGGAGCTGTTTTTT. Translated: CASNNLLAPNTGELFF.

The V gene is TRBV24-1, the J gene TRBJ2-2, with D perhaps matching TRBD1 (5 bases). Trimming removed 1 base at V and 0 bases at J, with 14 bases between. From germline, CDR1 is KGHDR and CDR2 SFDVKD. The CDR3 is made up of 18 amino acids. DNA of the CDR3: TGTGCCACCAGTGATTTTAGGGGCAGGACCCCGAACACCGGGGAGCTGTTTTTT. Protein product: CATSDFRGRTPNTGELFF.

This clonotype occurred many times. This chain links TRBV7-2 with TRBJ2-3; 12 bases agree with TRBD2. The junction had 6 bases not matched to a gene; V was cut back by 4 bases and J by 4 bases. Looked up from germline, CDR1 is SGHTA and CDR2 is FQGNSA. The CDR3 is 16 residues long. CDR3 DNA: TGTGCCAGCAGCTCCGGACTAGCGGGAAGGGCAGATACGCAGTATTTT. This sequence encodes CASSSGLAGRADTQYF.

The gene calls are TRBV4-1 and TRBJ1-2; unclear D gene. The CDR3 runs 18 residues. Trimming took off 0 bases at V and 2 bases at J, with 19 bases between the two ends. Per the germline V gene, CDR1 is MGHRA and CDR2 is YSYEKL. CDR3 residues: CASSQERPLEGLNYGYTF. The DNA of the CDR3 is TGCGCCAGCAGCCAAGAACGTCCCTTAGAAGGGCTAAACTATGGCTACACCTTC.

This clonotype was seen a few times. The gene calls are TRBV12-3 or TRBV12-4 and TRBJ1-5; D remains ambiguous. The CDR3 has 15 amino acids. V lost 4 bases and J lost 7, with 17 bases in between. The CDR3 loop is CASSSTLGRRQPQHF. The CDR3 nucleotides read TGTGCCAGCAGTTCAACCTTGGGAAGAAGGCAGCCCCAGCATTTT.

This clonotype has only a few counts. This chain connects TRBV12-3 or TRBV12-4 to TRBJ2-1; D is possibly TRBD2 (6 bases). The CDR3 covers 14 residues. Trimming removed 10 bases from V and 0 bases from J, with 13 bases in between. The CDR3 protein is CATFIAVSYNEQFF. Here the CDR3 DNA reads TGTGCCACCTTCATAGCGGTCTCCTACAATGAGCAGTTCTTC.

Regarding this clonotype: At one of its ends the junction is not consistent with the germline gene, which may arise from a read error. The V call is TRBV11-3, the J call TRBJ2-4, with 9 nucleotides matching TRBD1. The CDR3 contains 14 residues. Germline V gene lookup returns CDR1 SGHNT and CDR2 YENEEA. CDR3 in DNA: TGTGCCACCAGCCATCTGACAGGGGGTACCATTCAGTACTTC. It is translated as CATSHLTGGTIQYF. Combining the CDR3 with reference TRBV11-3 and TRBJ2-4 gives the whole variable domain EAGVVQSPRYKIIEKKQPVAFWCNPISGHNTLYWYLQNLGQGPELLIRYENEEAVDDSQLPKDRFSAERLKGVDSTLKIQPAELGDSAVYLCATSHLTGGTIQYFGAGTRLSVL.

A few counts support this clonotype. V usage is TRBV12-3 or TRBV12-4 and J usage is TRBJ2-5; 7 positions agree with TRBD2. Trimming at V came to 4 bases and at J to 5 bases, leaving 13 bases not matched to a gene. CDR3 length: 16 amino acids. Written as DNA, the CDR3 is TGTGCCAGCAGTTCTGTTGGGCGGGAGATCTCGGAGACCCAGTACTTC. It yields the protein CASSSVGREISETQYF.

V is TRBV5-1 and J is TRBJ2-1; D unclear. This CDR3 has 12 amino acids. V dropped 5 bases and J dropped 9 bases, with 12 bases sitting between them. CDR1 and CDR2 from the germline V gene are SGHRS and YFSETQ. In DNA, the CDR3 is TGCGCCAGCAGTTATCCCCCGCCTGAGCAGTTCTTC. This translates into CASSYPPPEQFF.

The sample holds a few counts of this clonotype. The chain employs TRBV12-3 or TRBV12-4 and TRBJ1-5; D remains ambiguous. Trimming took 3 bases from V and 0 from J, leaving 9 bases between them. This CDR3 spans 15 amino acids. CDR3 loop: CASSFSRNSNQPQHF. CDR3 sequence (DNA): TGTGCCAGCAGTTTTTCCAGAAATAGCAATCAGCCCCAGCATTTT.